This TCR beta chain was obtained from a study of naive and memory T cell subsets. Study observations and caveats: Activation and differentiation may alter RNA-based TCR counts. From naive to CM, EM and EMRA, diversity decreased and Gini increased. In naive cells, over 95% of TCR sequences were seen only once.

To note about this clonotype: Its target is not known.

Cells stained for CD3, CD4, CD8, CD45RA, CD27 and viability were sorted into four CD45RA/CD27 subsets. An equimolar mix of two oligonucleotides served as the beta constant-region primer for TRBC1 and TRBC2. Four rounds of PCR amplified the ligated cDNA using nested alpha and beta constant-region primers plus SP2. TCRdb re-called the UMI-ligation and nested PCR reads through MiXCR, storing one row per CDR3 protein. This sample has some 82,000 distinct CDR3 sequences; roughly 9.3% occur once, and the top ten carry 1.2%. Trimming shortened V by 2 bases and J by 2 bases, and 12 bases separated the two germline ends. The CDR3 covers 15 residues. Germline V gene sequence: CDR1 MNHEY, CDR2 SMNVEV (reference sequence).

This chain uses TRBV27 with TRBJ2-5; D might be TRBD2 (6 bases). The source is a human donor in good health. The sequencing input was naive CD8+ T cells from blood. The CDR3, as DNA: TGTGCCAGCAGTTTAGCGGGAATCGCGCAAGAGACCCAGTACTTC. It is translated as CASSLAGIAQETQYF.